Sequencing of this T cell receptor beta chain was carried out in a study of blood T cell repertoires in COVID-19. Produced via immunoSEQ multiplex PCR; TCRdb's table is partial and in-frame only. This repertoire shows some 360,000 clones, about nine tenths found once; its top ten account for under 1.2%. The CDR3 sequence is 13 residues long. Between the trimmed V and J ends, which lost 1 base and 5 bases, there was a span of 6 bases. The chain carries TRBV12-3 or TRBV12-4 and TRBJ2-1; D possibly corresponds to TRBD1 (5 bases). The TCR sequence derives from a woman aged 30 to 39 who had been exposed to COVID-19. What was sequenced was PBMCs or T cells enriched from blood (not recorded which). The CDR3 DNA reads TGTGCCAGCAGTTTAGGGACACACAATGAGCAGTTCTTC. It encodes CASSLGTHNEQFF.